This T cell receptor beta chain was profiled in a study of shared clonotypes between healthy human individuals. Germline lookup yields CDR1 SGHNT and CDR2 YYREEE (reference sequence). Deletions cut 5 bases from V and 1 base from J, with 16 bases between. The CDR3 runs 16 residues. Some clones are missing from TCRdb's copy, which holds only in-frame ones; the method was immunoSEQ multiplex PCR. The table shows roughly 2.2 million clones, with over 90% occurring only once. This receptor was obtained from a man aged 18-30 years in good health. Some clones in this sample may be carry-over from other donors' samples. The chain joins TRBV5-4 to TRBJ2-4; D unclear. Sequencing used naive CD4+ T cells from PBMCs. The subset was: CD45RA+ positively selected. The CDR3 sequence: CASSQSSAGAKNIQYF. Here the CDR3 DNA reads TGTGCCAGCAGTCAATCCTCGGCCGGGGCCAAAAACATTCAGTACTTC.